The clone carrying this TCR beta chain was seen more than once but under ten times. The antigen remains undetermined. The sample belongs to a study of T cells in localized non-small cell lung cancer. Method: immunoSEQ multiplex PCR; TCRdb's copy keeps in-frame clones and lacks some. The sample has 2,600 or so clones; around 40% are singletons. Neighboring lung without atypia was obtained no less than 2 cm from the tumor margin. Study outcomes and limitations: Without multi-region sequencing, intratumor heterogeneity could not be excluded.

The specimen was normal lung tissue next to the tumor, collected before any cancer treatment. This TCR was sampled from a man aged 40 to 75 with stage II lung adenocarcinoma.

The CDR3 sequence is CASSRQGGKTEAFF. The DNA of the CDR3 is TGTGCCAGCAGCCGACAGGGAGGAAAAACTGAAGCTTTCTTT. The chain joins TRBV6-8 to TRBJ1-1, with TRBD1 matching 7 bases. Germline V gene lookup returns CDR1 MNHGY and CDR2 SAAAGT. V lost 6 bases to trimming and J lost 5 bases; unmatched junction nucleotides: 9. The CDR3 length is 14 residues.